This T cell receptor beta chain appears in the sequencing data of a study of shared clonotypes between healthy human individuals. Study summary: With ages of 18 to 49, the donors were a couple of women and three men.

General observations from the study: Some clonotypes were shared by all four sorted-subset donors, while others were not shared. The non-shared ones had lower generation probabilities than the shared ones.

For this clone: The antigen is not known.

Each of the donors was a healthy adult who was HIV-negative and had not had a recent acute infection or vaccination. Original processing notes: ImmunoSEQ sequences covered only the junction and lacked quality scores; filtering therefore differed. Profiled with immunoSEQ multiplex PCR; TCRdb holds only in-frame clones, not every one. D and trimming come from the DNA, and the V and J calls and clone size come from that table. The sample shows about 2.4 million clones, approximately 90% of them seen only once. Sequences were obtained from naive CD4+ T cells sorted from blood. Described subset: CD45RA+ positively selected. The receptor comes from a man between 18 and 35 years old in good health.

The CDR3, as DNA: TGCGCCAGCAGCCGAAGACTAGCGGGAGAGACCAGAGAGCAGTTCTTC. Its translation: CASSRRLAGETREQFF. The chain links TRBV5-1 to TRBJ2-1, with 12 bases fitting TRBD2. CDR1 and CDR2 (germline): SGHRS, YFSETQ. V lost 4 bases, J lost 10 bases, and 12 bases stayed unmatched. The CDR3 sequence is 16 residues long.